The subject of this entry is one TCR beta chain. This clonotype was counted ten times or more. It lacks a known antigen. No qualities accompany the bases; no much larger clone lies one base away. The data stem from a study of T cells in Graves' hyperthyroidism and ophthalmopathy (dated 2019 in TCRdb). Describing the broader study: Peripheral blood was collected at initial diagnosis, before any treatment. To identify distinguishing TCR V-J signatures, a discovery cohort of around 100 patients was used, comprising 43 with Graves' ophthalmopathy and some 60 with stable Graves' hyperthyroidism. Prospective prediction of ophthalmopathy was tested in an independent validation cohort consisting of 18 to 20 hyperthyroidism patients and 15 to 17 patients who later progressed to ophthalmopathy. The approximately 100 discovery patients were randomly split 7:3 into training and test sets. In about 6 Graves' hyperthyroidism patients, the study also compared T-cell repertoires from thyroid tissue with T-cell repertoires from blood. After blood sampling, hyperthyroidism patients were treated with methimazole at a starting dose of 30 mg daily, and ophthalmopathy patients were treated with high-dose intravenous methylprednisolone. The paper describes TCR Vbeta CDR3 sequencing of 120 to 150 peripheral blood samples, made up of 40 to 45 ophthalmopathy patients, roughly 75 hyperthyroidism patients and approximately 17 progressor patients. General conclusions and limits of the study: During validation, the model predicted progression to ophthalmopathy a median of around six months ahead of onset, with 70.59% sensitivity and 72.22% specificity. No statistical method was used to set the sample size in advance, and investigators knew the group allocation. In cross-validation, a model built on a 13 V-J signature told ophthalmopathy apart from stable hyperthyroidism with 85% to 90% sensitivity and about 81% specificity, and in testing the same model reached 80%/75%. Blood samples also contained most of the expanded thyroid clonotypes (frequency above 0.001), which suggests that blood repertoires may reflect thyroid immune responses.

Moderately to severely active disease, a Clinical Activity Score of at least 3, a NOSPECS grade of at least 4, and a duration under 3 months were present in ophthalmopathy patients. The study excluded patients with uncontrolled infections, other autoimmune diseases, pregnancy or lactation. Diagnoses were established on the basis of clinical symptoms, serum thyroxine and TRAb, thyroid ultrasound, and orbital computed tomography. PBMCs were isolated from more than 9 ml of fresh peripheral blood by Ficoll-Paque density gradient centrifugation. Total RNA was extracted using Trizol reagent, and RNA quality was assessed on an Agilent 2100 Bioanalyzer. Amplification of TCR beta CDR3 regions was carried out from RNA transcripts. For the first round of RT-PCR on the TCR CDR3, the HTBI primer set was used together with the Qiagen OneStep RT-PCR kit. A second multiplex PCR round built the libraries, followed by size selection and purification. Paired-end sequencing of the libraries was performed with 100 bp reads on an Illumina HiSeq2000. For the original study's pipeline: SOAPnuke was used to process the raw data, throwing out any read that contained adapters or uncalled bases, had a mean Phred below 15, or lacked an exact constant-primer or identifier match. COPE v1.2.5 was used to merge high-quality paired reads, and clonotypes were defined as unique nucleotide sequences. MiTCR v1.1 was used to align the clonotypes against IMGT TRBV, TRBD and TRBJ reference segments. The analysis included only V-J combinations with a frequency above 0.0001, which together covered roughly 99% of the repertoires. The TCS score was defined as the ratio of F50 (clonal expansion) to E x V (chaos), calculated using BLOSUM62-based TCRdist between CDR3 peptides within each V-J. Welch's t-statistics and random forest reduced roughly 530 V-J features to roughly 13, which were used in a naive Bayes classifier (R e1071). Thyroid-blood repertoire similarity was quantified with the Morisita-Horn index. Using fastp at Q25 and MiXCR, TCRdb reprocessed the public reads and kept productive beta chains. Each entry merges the rows of one CDR3 protein and shows their most common DNA and genes. These V and J calls originate from TCRdb's pipeline instead of the authors' own analysis. This sample is represented by approximately 610,000 distinct CDR3 sequences; approximately 14% of them were singletons. The ten largest make up approximately 4.2% of the sample.

The germline V gene gives CDR1 as SGHNT and CDR2 as YENEEA. Its CDR3 holds 15 amino acids, cysteine through phenylalanine. This entry keeps only the CDR3 DNA: 45 bases, framed from base 1. V and J are truncated by 5 bases and 0 bases respectively, leaving an intervening sequence of 11 bases. Rearrangement joined TRBV11-3 to TRBJ1-5; perhaps TRBD1 is the D gene, with 5 bases matching. This receptor was obtained from a woman aged 40 to 50 with Graves' ophthalmopathy. Sample: blood. The CDR3 is CASSVTGPSNQPQHF. The DNA reads TGTGCCAGCAGCGTCACAGGTCCTAGCAATCAGCCCCAGCATTTT.